This T cell receptor beta chain is from a study of T cells in Graves' hyperthyroidism and ophthalmopathy. About the research overall: Peripheral blood samples were taken at initial diagnosis, prior to any treatment. Findings and caveats of the study: Researchers found most expanded thyroid clonotypes above 0.001 in blood as well.

TCR beta CDR3 sequences were amplified from RNA transcripts. The TCR CDR3 was amplified in a first-round RT-PCR using the HTBI primer set. TCRdb re-analysed the multiplex PCR reads in MiXCR, keeping a single row per CDR3 protein. The sample holds 600,000 or so distinct CDR3 sequences, roughly 15% seen once. This clonotype has at least ten counts. Antigen specificity is unknown. Lactation, pregnancy, other autoimmune disease or uncontrolled infection excluded patients. V gave up 1 base and J gave up 9 bases; unmatched junction bases: 8. The CDR3 is 15 residues long. Per the germline V gene, CDR1 is DFQATT and CDR2 is SNEGSKA (reference sequence).

The sequence derives from a woman aged 45-65 years with Graves' ophthalmopathy. This rearrangement joins TRBV20-1 to TRBJ2-1; 11 nucleotides agree with TRBD1. What was sequenced was blood. CDR3 amino acids: CSARVSDRGLFEQFF. DNA for the CDR3: TGCAGTGCTAGAGTCTCGGACAGGGGGCTTTTTGAGCAGTTCTTC.